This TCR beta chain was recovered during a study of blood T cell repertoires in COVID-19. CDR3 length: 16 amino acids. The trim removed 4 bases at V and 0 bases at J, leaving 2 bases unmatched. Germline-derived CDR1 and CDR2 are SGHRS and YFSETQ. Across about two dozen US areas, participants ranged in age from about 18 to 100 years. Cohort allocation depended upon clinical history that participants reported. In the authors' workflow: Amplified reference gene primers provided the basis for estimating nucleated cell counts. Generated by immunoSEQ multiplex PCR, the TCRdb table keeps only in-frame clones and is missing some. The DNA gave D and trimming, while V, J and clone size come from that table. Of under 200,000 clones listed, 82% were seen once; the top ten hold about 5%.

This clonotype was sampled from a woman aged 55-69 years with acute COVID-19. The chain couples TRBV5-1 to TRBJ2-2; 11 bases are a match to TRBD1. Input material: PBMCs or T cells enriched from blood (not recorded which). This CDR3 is CASSPGQGANTGELFF. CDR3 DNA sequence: TGCGCCAGCAGCCCGGGACAGGGGGCGAACACCGGGGAGCTGTTTTTT.